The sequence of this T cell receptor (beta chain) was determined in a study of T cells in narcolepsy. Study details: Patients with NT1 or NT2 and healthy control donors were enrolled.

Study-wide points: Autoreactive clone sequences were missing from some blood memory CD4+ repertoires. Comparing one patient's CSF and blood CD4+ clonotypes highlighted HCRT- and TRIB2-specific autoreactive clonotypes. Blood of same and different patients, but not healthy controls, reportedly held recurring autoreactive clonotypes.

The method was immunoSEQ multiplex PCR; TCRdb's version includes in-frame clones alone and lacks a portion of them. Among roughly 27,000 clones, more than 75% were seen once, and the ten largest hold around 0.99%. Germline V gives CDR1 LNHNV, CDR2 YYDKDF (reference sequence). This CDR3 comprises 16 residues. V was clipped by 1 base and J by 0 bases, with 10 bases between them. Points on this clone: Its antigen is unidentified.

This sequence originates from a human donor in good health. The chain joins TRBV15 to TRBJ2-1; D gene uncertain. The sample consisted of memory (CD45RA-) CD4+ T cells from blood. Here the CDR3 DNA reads TGTGCCACCAGCAGAGTATCCTCATCCTCCTACAATGAGCAGTTCTTC. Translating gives CATSRVSSSSYNEQFF.